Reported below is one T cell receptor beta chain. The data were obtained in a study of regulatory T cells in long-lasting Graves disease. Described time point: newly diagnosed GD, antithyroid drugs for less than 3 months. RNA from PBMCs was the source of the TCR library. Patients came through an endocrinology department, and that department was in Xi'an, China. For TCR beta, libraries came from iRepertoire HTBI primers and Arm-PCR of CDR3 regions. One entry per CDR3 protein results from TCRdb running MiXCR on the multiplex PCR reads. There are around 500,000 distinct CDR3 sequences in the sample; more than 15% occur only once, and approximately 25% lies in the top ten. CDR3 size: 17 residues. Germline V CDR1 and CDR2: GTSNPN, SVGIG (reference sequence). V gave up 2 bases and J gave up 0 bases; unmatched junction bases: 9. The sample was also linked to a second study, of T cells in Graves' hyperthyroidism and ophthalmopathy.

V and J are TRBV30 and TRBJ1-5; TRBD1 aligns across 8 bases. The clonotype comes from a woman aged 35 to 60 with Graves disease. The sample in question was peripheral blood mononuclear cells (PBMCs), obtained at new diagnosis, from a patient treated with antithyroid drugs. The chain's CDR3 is CAWSFPGQGISNQPQHF. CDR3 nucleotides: TGTGCCTGGAGTTTCCCTGGACAGGGCATTAGCAATCAGCCCCAGCATTTT.